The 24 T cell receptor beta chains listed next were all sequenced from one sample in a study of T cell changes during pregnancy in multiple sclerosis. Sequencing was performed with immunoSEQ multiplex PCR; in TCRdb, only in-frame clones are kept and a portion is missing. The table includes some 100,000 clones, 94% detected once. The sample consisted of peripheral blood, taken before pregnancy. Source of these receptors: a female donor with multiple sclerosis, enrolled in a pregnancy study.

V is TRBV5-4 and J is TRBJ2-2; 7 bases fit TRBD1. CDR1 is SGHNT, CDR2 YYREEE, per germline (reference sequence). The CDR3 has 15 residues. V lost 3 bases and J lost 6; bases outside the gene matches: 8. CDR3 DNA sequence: TGTGCCAGCAGCTCCCAGACAGGGAAGGCCGGGGAGCTGTTTTTT. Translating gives CASSSQTGKAGELFF.

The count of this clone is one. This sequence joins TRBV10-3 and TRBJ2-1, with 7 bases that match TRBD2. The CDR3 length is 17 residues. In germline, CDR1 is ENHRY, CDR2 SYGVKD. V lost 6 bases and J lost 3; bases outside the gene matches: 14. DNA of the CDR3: TGTGCCATCAGCGGAACCGCTAGCGGAGCCCGCTACAATGAGCAGTTCTTC. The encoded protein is CAISGTASGARYNEQFF.

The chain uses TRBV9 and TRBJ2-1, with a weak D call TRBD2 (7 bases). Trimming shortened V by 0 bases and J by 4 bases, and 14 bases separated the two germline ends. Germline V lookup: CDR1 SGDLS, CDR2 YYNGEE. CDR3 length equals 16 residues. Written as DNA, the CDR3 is TGTGCCAGCAGCGTAGATCCGGGGGGCGCGTACAATGAGCAGTTCTTC. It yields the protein CASSVDPGGAYNEQFF.

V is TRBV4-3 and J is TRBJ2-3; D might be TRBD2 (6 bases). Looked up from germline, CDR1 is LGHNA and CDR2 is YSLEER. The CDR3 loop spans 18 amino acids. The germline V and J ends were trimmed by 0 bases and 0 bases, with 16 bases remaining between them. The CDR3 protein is CASSQEFRAGSSTDTQYF. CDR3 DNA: TGCGCCAGCAGCCAAGAATTTAGGGCGGGGTCTAGCACAGATACGCAGTATTTT.

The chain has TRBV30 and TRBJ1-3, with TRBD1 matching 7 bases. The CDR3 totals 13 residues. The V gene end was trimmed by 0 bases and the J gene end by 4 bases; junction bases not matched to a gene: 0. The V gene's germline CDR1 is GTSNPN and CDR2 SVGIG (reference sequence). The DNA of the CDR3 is TGTGCCTGGAGTGTAGGGGGCGGAAACACCATATATTTT. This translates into CAWSVGGGNTIYF.

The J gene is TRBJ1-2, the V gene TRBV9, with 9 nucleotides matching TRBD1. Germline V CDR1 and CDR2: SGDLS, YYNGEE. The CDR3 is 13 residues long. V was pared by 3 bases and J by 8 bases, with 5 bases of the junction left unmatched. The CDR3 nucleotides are TGTGCCAGCAGCGAGGGACAGGGCCAAGGCTACACCTTC. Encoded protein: CASSEGQGQGYTF.

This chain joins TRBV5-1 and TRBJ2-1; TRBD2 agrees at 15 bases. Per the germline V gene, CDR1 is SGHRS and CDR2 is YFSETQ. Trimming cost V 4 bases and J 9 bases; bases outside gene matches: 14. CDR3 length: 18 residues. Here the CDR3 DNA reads TGCGCCAGCAGCCGCGGGCGGACTAGCGGGAGGGCCTTAGGTGAGCAGTTCTTC. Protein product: CASSRGRTSGRALGEQFF.

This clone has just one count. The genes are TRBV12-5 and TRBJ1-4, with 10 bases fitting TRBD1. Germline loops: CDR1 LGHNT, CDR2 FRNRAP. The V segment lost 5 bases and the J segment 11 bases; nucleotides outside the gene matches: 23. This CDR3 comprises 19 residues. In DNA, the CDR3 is TGTGCTAGTGGTCTCAACCGACAGGGGGCGCAGGAAGAAAAGGAGAAACTGTTTTTT. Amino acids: CASGLNRQGAQEEKEKLFF.

The CDR3 DNA reads as TGTGCCAGCAGTTACCACTACGAGCAGTACTTC. It specifies CASSYHYEQYF. This chain connects TRBV6-6 to TRBJ2-7, with D hard to call. Germline values: CDR1 MNHNY, CDR2 SVGAGI (reference sequence). Trimming took 2 bases from V and 3 from J, leaving 2 bases between them. This CDR3 comprises 11 residues.

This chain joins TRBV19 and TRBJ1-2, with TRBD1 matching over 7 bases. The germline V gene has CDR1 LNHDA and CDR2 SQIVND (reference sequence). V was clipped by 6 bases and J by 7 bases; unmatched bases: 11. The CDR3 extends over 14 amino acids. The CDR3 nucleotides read TGTGCCAGTAGGGGCCCCGGGACAGCCCTTGGCTACACCTTC. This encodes CASRGPGTALGYTF.

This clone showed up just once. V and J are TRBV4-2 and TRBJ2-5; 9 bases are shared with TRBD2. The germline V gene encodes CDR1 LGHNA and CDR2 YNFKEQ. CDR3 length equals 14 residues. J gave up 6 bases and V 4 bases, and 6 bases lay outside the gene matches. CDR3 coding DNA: TGTGCCAGCAGCCCCGTAGCGGGAGCGAAGACCCAGTACTTC. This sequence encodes CASSPVAGAKTQYF.

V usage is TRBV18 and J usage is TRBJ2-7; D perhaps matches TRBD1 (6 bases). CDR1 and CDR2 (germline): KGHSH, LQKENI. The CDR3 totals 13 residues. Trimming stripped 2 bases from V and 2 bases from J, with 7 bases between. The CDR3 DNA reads TGTGCCAGCTCACCAGGGACAACCTACGAGCAGTACTTC. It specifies CASSPGTTYEQYF.

The CDR3 coding sequence is TGTGCCAGTAGTATCGGGACAGGGATAGGGGGCTATGGCTACACCTTC. Its translation: CASSIGTGIGGYGYTF. V and J are TRBV19 and TRBJ1-2; 9 positions match TRBD1. The CDR3 sequence is 16 residues long. The junction had 9 bases not matched to a gene; V was cut back by 3 bases and J by 4 bases. Germline V lookup: CDR1 LNHDA, CDR2 SQIVND (reference sequence). The whole variable domain, remainder taken from reference TRBV19 and TRBJ1-2, is DGGITQSPKYLFRKEGQNVTLSCEQNLNHDAMYWYRQDPGQGLRLIYYSQIVNDFQKGDIAEGYSVSREKKESFPLTVTSAQKNPTAFYLCASSIGTGIGGYGYTFGSGTRLTVV.

CDR3 amino acids: CASSPKGFQGTYGYTF. In DNA, the CDR3 is TGTGCCAGCAGCCCCAAAGGTTTTCAGGGGACCTATGGCTACACCTTC. J is TRBJ1-2 and V is TRBV7-2; possible D gene TRBD1, 6 bases. From germline, CDR1 is SGHTA and CDR2 FQGNSA. Trimming took 5 bases from V and 4 from J, leaving 20 bases between them. The CDR3 covers 16 residues.

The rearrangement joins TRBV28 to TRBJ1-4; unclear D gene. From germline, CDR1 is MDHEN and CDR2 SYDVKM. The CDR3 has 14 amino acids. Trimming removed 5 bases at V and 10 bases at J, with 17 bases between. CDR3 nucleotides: TGTGCCAGCAGTGCTCAAACACGCGGAAGAAAACTGTTTTTT. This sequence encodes CASSAQTRGRKLFF.

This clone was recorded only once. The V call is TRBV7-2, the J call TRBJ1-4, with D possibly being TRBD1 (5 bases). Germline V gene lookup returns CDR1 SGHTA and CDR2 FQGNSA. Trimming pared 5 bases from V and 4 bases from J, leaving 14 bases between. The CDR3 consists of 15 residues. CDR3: CASSREGSSNEKLFF. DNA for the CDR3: TGTGCCAGCAGCCGGGAGGGGTCCAGTAATGAAAAACTGTTTTTT.

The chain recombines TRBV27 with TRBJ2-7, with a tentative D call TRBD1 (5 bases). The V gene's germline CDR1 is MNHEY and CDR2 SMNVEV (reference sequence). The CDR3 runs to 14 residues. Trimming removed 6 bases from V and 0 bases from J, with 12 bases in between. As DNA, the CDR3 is TGTGCCAGCAGCCTGGGGCTGAACTCCTACGAGCAGTACTTC. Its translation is CASSLGLNSYEQYF.

As DNA, the CDR3 is TGTGCCAGCAGCTTAGAGAGGCAGAGCCGGTTGGTTTTCTTT. This sequence encodes CASSLERQSRLVFF. The gene calls are TRBV11-2 and TRBJ1-1; D gene ambiguous. The germline V and J ends were trimmed by 0 bases and 13 bases, with 18 bases remaining between them. The CDR3 loop spans 14 amino acids. The germline CDR1 and CDR2 sequences are SGHAT and FQNNGV.

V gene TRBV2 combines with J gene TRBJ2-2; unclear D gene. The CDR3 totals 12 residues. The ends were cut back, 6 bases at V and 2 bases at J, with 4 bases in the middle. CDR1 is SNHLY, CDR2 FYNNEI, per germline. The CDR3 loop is CASRTNTGELFF. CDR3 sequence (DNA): TGTGCCAGCAGAACAAACACCGGGGAGCTGTTTTTT.

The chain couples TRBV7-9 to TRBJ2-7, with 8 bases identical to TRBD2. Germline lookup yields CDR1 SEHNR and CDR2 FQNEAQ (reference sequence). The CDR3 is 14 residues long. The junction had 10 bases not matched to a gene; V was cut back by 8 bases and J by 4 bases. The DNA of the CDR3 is TGTGCCAGCGGCCGAGGGGCGGGAGGTTACGAGCAGTACTTC. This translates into CASGRGAGGYEQYF.

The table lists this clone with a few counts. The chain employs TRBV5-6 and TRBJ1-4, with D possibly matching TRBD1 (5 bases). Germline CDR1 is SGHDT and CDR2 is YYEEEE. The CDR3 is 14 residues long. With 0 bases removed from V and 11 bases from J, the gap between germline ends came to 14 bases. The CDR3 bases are TGTGCCAGCAGCTTGGCCGCAGGGCGGCGGAAACTGTTTTTT. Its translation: CASSLAAGRRKLFF. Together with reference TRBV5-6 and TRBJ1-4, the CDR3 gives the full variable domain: DAGVTQSPTHLIKTRGQQVTLRCSPKSGHDTVSWYQQALGQGPQFIFQYYEEEERQRGNFPDRFSGHQFPNYSSELNVNALLLGDSALYLCASSLAAGRRKLFFGSGTQLSVL.

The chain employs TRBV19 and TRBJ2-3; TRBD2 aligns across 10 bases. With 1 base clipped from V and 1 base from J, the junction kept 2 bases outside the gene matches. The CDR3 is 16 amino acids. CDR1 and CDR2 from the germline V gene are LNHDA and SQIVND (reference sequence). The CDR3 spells CASSIGGTSGTDTQYF. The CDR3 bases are TGTGCCAGTAGTATAGGCGGGACTAGCGGCACAGATACGCAGTATTTT.

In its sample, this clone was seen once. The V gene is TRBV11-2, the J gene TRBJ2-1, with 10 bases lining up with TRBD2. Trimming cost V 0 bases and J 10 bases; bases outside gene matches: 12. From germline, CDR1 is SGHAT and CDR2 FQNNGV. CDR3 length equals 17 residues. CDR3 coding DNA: TGTGCCAGCAGCTTAGAGCCAGCGGGAGGGCCGAGAGGAGAGCAGTTCTTC. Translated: CASSLEPAGGPRGEQFF. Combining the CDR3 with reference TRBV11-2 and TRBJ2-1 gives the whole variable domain EAGVAQSPRYKIIEKRQSVAFWCNPISGHATLYWYQQILGQGPKLLIQFQNNGVVDDSQLPKDRFSAERLKGVDSTLKIQPAKLEDSAVYLCASSLEPAGGPRGEQFFGPGTRLTVL.

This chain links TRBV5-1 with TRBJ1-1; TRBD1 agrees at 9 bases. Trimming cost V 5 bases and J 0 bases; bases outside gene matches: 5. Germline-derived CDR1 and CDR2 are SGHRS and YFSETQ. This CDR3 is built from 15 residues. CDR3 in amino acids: CASRSGTGMNTEAFF. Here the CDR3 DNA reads TGCGCCAGCAGGTCCGGGACAGGGATGAACACTGAAGCTTTCTTT.